This record concerns one T cell receptor (beta chain) sequence. Its antigen is as yet unknown. The study ran its PCR with 60 Vbeta and 13 Jbeta primers. In the original processing: Later work found around 72 million unique TCR beta chains, with approximately 12 million shared. Libraries were prepared by immunoSEQ multiplex PCR; TCRdb keeps only in-frame clonotypes and omits some of them. That table gives V, J and clone size, and the DNA gave D and trimming. The sample shows about 120,000 clones, approximately 80% of them seen only once. These data originate in a study of cytomegalovirus exposure and HLA in healthy donors. The CDR3 extends over 13 amino acids. Trimming removed 5 bases from V and 7 bases from J, with 15 bases in between. Germline CDR1 MNHNS, CDR2 SASEGT. Regarding the study as a whole: Among TCR beta chains, those listed as cytomegalovirus-associated numbered around 160. Productive status was seen about 90% or about 30% of the time for most TCR beta V segments in an earlier analysis. Researchers reported in a later analysis that common viral pathogens appeared linked to several top clusters.

The rearrangement links TRBV6-1 to TRBJ2-7; a weak D match, TRBD2 (5 bases). The sequencing input was PBMCs. The receptor was derived from a woman aged 18-30 years in good health and CMV-seronegative. The CDR3 DNA sequence: TGTGCCAGCAGTCTTGACTACACCGGGGAGCAGTACTTC. It encodes CASSLDYTGEQYF.